This entry concerns a single T cell receptor beta chain. When the RNA was reverse transcribed, random hexamers were used with an input of about 0.5 to 1 ug. From the immunoSEQ multiplex PCR reads, TCRdb called clonotypes with MiXCR, one entry per CDR3 protein. The sample holds 250,000 or so distinct CDR3 sequences, over 85% seen once. The ends lost 1 base at V and 4 bases at J; junction bases unmatched: 3. CDR3 length: 15 residues. Germline CDR1 SGHDN, CDR2 FVKESK. This sample was included in a study of CD8 T cells in Susac syndrome. Control patients had untreated stable or active relapsing-remitting multiple sclerosis by revised McDonald criteria.

This sequence originates from a human donor with multiple sclerosis. Sequencing was done on a sample of CD4+ T cells from PBMCs. The V call is TRBV14, the J call TRBJ1-2; 10 nucleotides line up with TRBD1. CDR3 sequence (DNA): TGTGCCAGCAGCCAAGGTGGGACAGGGGCCTATGGCTACACCTTC. Protein sequence: CASSQGGTGAYGYTF.